This T cell receptor beta chain was captured in a study of blood T cell repertoires in COVID-19. Across the whole study: Specimens from acute and convalescent COVID-19 originated in the United States, Italy and Spain. In each case, the material was cDNA or gDNA derived from T cells, B-cell-depleted T cells, or PBMCs.

Original processing notes: Amplification of reference gene primers was used by the study to estimate nucleated cell counts. Using immunoSEQ multiplex PCR, the repertoire was profiled, and TCRdb retains in-frame clones only, with some absent. The V and J calls and clone size are taken from that table; D and trimming were inferred from the DNA. The sample carries over 400,000 clones, 85% to 90% recorded once. The CDR3 is made up of 18 amino acids. V was cut by 0 bases and J by 4 bases, with 18 bases left in between. Per germline, CDR1 LGHNA and CDR2 YNFKEQ. The receptor was isolated from a woman between 50 and 59 years old with COVID-19, enrolled during active disease. The sample consisted of peripheral blood. The rearrangement links TRBV4-2 to TRBJ2-2, with D maybe TRBD2 (6 bases). The CDR3 DNA reads as TGTGCCAGCAGCCAAGATGTAGGAGGGGCCGGTACCACCGGGGAGCTGTTTTTT. Translated, it gives CASSQDVGGAGTTGELFF.